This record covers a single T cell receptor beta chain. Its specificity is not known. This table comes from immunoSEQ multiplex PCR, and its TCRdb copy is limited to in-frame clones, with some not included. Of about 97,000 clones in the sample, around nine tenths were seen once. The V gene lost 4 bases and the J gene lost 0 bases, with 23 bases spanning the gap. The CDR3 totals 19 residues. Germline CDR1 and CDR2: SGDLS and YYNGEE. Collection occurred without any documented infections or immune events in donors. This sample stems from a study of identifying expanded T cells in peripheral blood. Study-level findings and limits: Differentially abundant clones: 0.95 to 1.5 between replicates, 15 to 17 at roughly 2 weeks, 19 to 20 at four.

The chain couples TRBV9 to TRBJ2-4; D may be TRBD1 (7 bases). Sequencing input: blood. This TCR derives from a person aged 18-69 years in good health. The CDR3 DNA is TGTGCCAGCAGCCCAGGGGCAGGGGGGAGTTTTATAGCCAAAAACATTCAGTACTTC. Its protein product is CASSPGAGGSFIAKNIQYF. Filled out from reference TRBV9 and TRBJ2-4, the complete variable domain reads DSGVTQTPKHLITATGQRVTLRCSPRSGDLSVYWYQQSLDQGLQFLIQYYNGEERAKGNILERFSAQQFPDLHSELNLSSLELGDSALYFCASSPGAGGSFIAKNIQYFGAGTRLSVL.